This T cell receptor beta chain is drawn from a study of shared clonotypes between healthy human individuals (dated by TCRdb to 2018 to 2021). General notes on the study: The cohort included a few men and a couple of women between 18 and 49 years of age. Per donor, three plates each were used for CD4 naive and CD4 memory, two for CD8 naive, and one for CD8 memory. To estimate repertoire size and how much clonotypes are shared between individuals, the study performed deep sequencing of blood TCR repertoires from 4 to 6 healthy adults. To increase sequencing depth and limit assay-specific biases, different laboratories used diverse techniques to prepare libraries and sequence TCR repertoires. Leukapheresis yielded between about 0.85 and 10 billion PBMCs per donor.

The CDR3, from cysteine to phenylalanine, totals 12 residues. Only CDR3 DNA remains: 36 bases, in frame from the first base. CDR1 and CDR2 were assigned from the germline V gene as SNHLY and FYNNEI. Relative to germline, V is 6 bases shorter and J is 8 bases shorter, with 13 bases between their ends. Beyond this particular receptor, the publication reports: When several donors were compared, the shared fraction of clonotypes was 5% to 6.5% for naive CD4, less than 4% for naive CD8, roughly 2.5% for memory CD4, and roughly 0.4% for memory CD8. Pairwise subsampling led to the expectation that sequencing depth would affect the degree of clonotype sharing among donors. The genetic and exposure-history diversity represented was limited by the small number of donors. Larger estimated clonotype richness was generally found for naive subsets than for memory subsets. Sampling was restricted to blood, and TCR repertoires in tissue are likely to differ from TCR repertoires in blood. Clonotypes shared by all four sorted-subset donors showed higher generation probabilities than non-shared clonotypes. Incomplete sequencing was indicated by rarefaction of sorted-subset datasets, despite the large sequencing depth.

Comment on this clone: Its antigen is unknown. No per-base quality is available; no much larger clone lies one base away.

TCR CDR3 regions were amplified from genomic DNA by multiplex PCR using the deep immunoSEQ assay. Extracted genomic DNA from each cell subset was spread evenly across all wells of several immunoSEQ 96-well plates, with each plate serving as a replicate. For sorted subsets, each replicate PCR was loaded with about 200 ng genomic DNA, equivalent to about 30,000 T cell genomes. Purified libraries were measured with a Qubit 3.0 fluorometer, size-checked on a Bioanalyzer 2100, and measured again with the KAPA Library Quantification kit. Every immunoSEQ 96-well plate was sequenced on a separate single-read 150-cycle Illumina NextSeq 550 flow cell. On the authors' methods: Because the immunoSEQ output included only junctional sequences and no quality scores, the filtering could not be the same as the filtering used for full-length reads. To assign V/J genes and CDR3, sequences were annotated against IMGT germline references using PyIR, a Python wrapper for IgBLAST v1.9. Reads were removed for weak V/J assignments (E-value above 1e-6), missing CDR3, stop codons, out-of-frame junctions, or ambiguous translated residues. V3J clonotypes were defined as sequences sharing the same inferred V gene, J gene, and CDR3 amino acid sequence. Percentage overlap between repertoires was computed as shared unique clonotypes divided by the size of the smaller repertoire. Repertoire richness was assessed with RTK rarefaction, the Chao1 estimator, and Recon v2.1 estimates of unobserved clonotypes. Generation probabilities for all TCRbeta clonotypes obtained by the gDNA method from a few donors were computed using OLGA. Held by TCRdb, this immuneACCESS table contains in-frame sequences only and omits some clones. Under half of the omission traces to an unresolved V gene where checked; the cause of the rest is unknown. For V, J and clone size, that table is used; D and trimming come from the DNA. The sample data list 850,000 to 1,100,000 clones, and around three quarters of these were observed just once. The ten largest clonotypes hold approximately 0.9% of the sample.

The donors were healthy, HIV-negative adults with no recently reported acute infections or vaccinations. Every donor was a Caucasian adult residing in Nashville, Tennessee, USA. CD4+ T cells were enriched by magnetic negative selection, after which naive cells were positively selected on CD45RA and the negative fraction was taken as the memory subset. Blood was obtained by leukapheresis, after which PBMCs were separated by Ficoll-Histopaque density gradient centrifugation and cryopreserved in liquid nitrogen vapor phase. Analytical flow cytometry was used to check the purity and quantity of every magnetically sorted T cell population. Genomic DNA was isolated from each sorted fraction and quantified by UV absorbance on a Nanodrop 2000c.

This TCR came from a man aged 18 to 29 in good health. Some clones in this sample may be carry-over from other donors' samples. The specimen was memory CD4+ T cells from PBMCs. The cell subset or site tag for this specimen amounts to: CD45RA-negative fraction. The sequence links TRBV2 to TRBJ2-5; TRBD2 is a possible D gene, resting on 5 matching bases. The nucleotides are TGTGCCAGCAGCGACGAAAGGACTACCCAGTACTTC. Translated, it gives CASSDERTTQYF.